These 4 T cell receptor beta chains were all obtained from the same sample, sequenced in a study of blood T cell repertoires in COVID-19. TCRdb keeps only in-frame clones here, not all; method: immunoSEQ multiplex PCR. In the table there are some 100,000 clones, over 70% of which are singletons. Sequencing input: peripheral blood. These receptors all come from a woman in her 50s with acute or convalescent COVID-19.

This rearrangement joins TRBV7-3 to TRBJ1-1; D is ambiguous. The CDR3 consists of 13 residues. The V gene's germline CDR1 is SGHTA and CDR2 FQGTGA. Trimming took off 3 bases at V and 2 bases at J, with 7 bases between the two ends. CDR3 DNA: TGTGCCAGCAGCTTGCGGCAAAACACTGAAGCTTTCTTT. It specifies CASSLRQNTEAFF.

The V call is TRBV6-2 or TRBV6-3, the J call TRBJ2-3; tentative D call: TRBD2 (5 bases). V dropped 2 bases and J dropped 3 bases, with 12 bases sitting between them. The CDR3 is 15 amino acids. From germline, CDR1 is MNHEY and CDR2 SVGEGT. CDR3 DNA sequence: TGTGCCAGCAGTTACGGGAGTAGATCGACAGATACGCAGTATTTT. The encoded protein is CASSYGSRSTDTQYF.

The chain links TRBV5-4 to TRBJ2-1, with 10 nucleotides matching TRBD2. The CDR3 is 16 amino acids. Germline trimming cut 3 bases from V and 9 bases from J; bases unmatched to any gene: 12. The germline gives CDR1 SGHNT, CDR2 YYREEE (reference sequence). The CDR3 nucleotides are TGTGCCAGCAGCTCTGTGAGCGGGGGGGCACAGGGTGAGCAGTTCTTC. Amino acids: CASSSVSGGAQGEQFF.

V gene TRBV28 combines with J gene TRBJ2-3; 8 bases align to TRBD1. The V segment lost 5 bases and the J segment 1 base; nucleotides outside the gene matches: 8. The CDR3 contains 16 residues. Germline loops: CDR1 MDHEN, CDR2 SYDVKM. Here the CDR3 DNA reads TGTGCCAGCAGTCCACATCCGGGACAGGGCACAGATACGCAGTATTTT. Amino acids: CASSPHPGQGTDTQYF.